A single sample gave rise to the 20 T cell receptor beta chains below, sequenced in a study of blood T cell repertoires in COVID-19. Libraries were prepared by immunoSEQ multiplex PCR; TCRdb keeps only in-frame clonotypes and omits some of them. The table has some 280,000 clones, 89% seen once. The sequencing sample was made of peripheral blood. These receptors were taken from a woman aged 40 to 50 who had recovered from COVID-19.

V usage is TRBV12-3 or TRBV12-4 and J usage is TRBJ1-2, with D perhaps TRBD1 (6 bases). Trimming removed 5 bases at V and 4 bases at J, with 11 bases between. The CDR3 contains 13 residues. The CDR3 spells CASSPGVGYGYTF. CDR3 nucleotide sequence: TGTGCCAGCAGTCCAGGGGTGGGCTATGGCTACACCTTC.

Comments on this clone: Other DNA sequences in the same sample also yield this CDR3. The V call is TRBV3-1 (or the pseudogene TRBV3-2), the J call TRBJ2-7, with 11 bases lining up with TRBD2. The germline V gene encodes CDR1 LGHDT and CDR2 YNNKEL (reference sequence). This CDR3 has 15 residues. Losses at the gene ends were 4 bases for V and 4 bases for J; bases not matched to a gene: 6. CDR3 sequence reads: CASSPGTSGSYEQYF. CDR3 DNA: TGTGCCAGCAGCCCCGGGACTAGCGGTTCTTACGAGCAGTACTTC.

J is TRBJ1-6 and V is TRBV5-1, with D perhaps matching TRBD1 (6 bases). The CDR3 covers 16 residues. Trimming removed 0 bases at V and 4 bases at J, with 11 bases between. Germline V gene sequence: CDR1 SGHRS, CDR2 YFSETQ. CDR3 sequence reads: CASSLDREPYNSPLHF. The CDR3 DNA reads TGCGCCAGCAGCTTGGACAGGGAGCCTTATAATTCACCCCTCCACTTT.

The rearrangement links TRBV5-6 to TRBJ2-7; 8 positions agree with TRBD2. The germline V gene encodes CDR1 SGHDT and CDR2 YYEEEE. The V segment lost 2 bases and the J segment 5 bases; nucleotides outside the gene matches: 3. CDR3 length equals 13 residues. The CDR3 here is CASSFPAGDEQYF. The CDR3 nucleotides are TGTGCCAGCAGCTTCCCAGCGGGAGACGAGCAGTACTTC.

The genes are TRBV27 and TRBJ2-2, with 10 bases that match TRBD1. Trimming cost V 4 bases and J 5 bases; bases outside gene matches: 4. The CDR3 totals 15 residues. The germline V gene encodes CDR1 MNHEY and CDR2 SMNVEV (reference sequence). The CDR3 nucleotides read TGTGCCAGCAGTTCCTGGACAGGGGGGACCGGGGAGCTGTTTTTT. Protein product: CASSSWTGGTGELFF.

This clone occurred once. The chain recombines TRBV29-1 with TRBJ1-5, with D maybe TRBD1 (6 bases). Germline V gene lookup returns CDR1 SQVTM and CDR2 ANQGSEA. The CDR3 totals 12 residues. V lost 7 bases, J lost 4 bases, and 11 bases lay in between. The CDR3 spells CSAAGDNQPQHF. The CDR3 DNA reads as TGCAGCGCCGCAGGGGATAATCAGCCCCAGCATTTT. Full variable domain (rest looked up from reference TRBV29-1 and TRBJ1-5): SAVISQKPSRDICQRGTSLTIQCQVDSQVTMMFWYRQQPGQSLTLIATANQGSEATYESGFVIDKFPISRPNLTFSTLTVSNMSPEDSSIYLCSAAGDNQPQHFGDGTRLSIL.

CDR3 loop: CATHRGGGTEAFF. CDR3 coding DNA: TGTGCCACCCACAGGGGTGGAGGGACTGAAGCTTTCTTT. This chain links TRBV10-3 with TRBJ1-1; 7 positions match TRBD1. Germline assignment: CDR1 ENHRY and CDR2 SYGVKD. V lost 10 bases to trimming and J lost 5 bases; unmatched junction nucleotides: 10. This CDR3 is 13 amino acids long.

This clone was found a few times. V and J are TRBV3-1 (or the pseudogene TRBV3-2) and TRBJ1-1, with unresolved D. Germline assignment: CDR1 LGHDT and CDR2 YNNKEL (reference sequence). The CDR3 covers 17 residues. Trimming took 1 base from V and 0 from J, leaving 15 bases between them. The CDR3 nucleotides are TGTGCCAGCAGCCAAGGTGTGCTCCTGGGCGTGAACACTGAAGCTTTCTTT. It translates to CASSQGVLLGVNTEAFF.

This sequence joins TRBV12-3 or TRBV12-4 and TRBJ2-5; D is possibly TRBD2 (5 bases). CDR3 length: 12 residues. CDR3 DNA sequence: TGTACCTCCCGGGAACCGGAAGAGACCCAGTACTTC. Translated, it gives CTSREPEETQYF.

This sequence joins TRBV4-2 and TRBJ2-7; TRBD1 matches 7 bases. Germline trimming cut 7 bases from V and 0 bases from J; bases unmatched to any gene: 6. CDR3 size: 14 residues. The V gene's germline CDR1 is LGHNA and CDR2 YNFKEQ. The CDR3 nucleotides are TGTGCCAGCAACCGGGACAGTTACTCCTACGAGCAGTACTTC. It yields the protein CASNRDSYSYEQYF.

The chain uses TRBV30 and TRBJ2-1; possibly TRBD1 for D (6 bases). Trimming took 0 bases from V and 8 from J, leaving 8 bases between them. Germline V gives CDR1 GTSNPN, CDR2 SVGIG (reference sequence). This CDR3 spans 12 amino acids. This CDR3 is CAWSVGGYEQFF. The CDR3, as DNA: TGTGCCTGGAGTGTAGGGGGTTATGAGCAGTTCTTC.

The rearrangement uses TRBV30 and TRBJ2-3, with a weak D call TRBD2 (7 bases). CDR1 is GTSNPN and CDR2 is SVGIG in the germline V gene (reference sequence). Trimming cost V 2 bases and J 0 bases, with 12 bases left between them. The CDR3 length is 15 residues. The CDR3 loop reads CAWSSGGSSTDTQYF. CDR3 coding DNA: TGTGCCTGGAGTTCGGGGGGCTCTAGCACAGATACGCAGTATTTT.

The CDR3 sequence: CASSPGLLYGYTF. CDR3 in DNA: TGTGCCAGCAGCCCGGGACTTCTCTATGGCTACACCTTC. V and J are TRBV12-3 or TRBV12-4 and TRBJ1-2, with D tentatively TRBD1 (5 bases). The CDR3 covers 13 residues. Deletions cut 6 bases from V and 4 bases from J, with 12 bases between.

This chain joins TRBV18 and TRBJ2-5, with TRBD2 matching over 11 bases. The CDR3 has 15 residues. Germline-derived CDR1 and CDR2 are KGHSH and LQKENI. V was pared by 3 bases and J by 5 bases, with 5 bases of the junction left unmatched. The CDR3 loop reads CASSPLGTSGETQYF. In DNA form, the CDR3 reads TGTGCCAGCTCACCGCTTGGGACTAGCGGTGAGACCCAGTACTTC.

The chain joins TRBV5-1 to TRBJ1-1; D remains ambiguous. Trimming took off 0 bases at V and 9 bases at J, with 15 bases between the two ends. Germline CDR1 and CDR2: SGHRS and YFSETQ. The CDR3 runs to 14 residues. CDR3: CASSLVGTDRQAFF. CDR3 nucleotides: TGCGCCAGCAGCTTGGTGGGTACAGATCGTCAAGCTTTCTTT. Based on the CDR3 plus reference TRBV5-1 and TRBJ1-1, the full variable domain is KAGVTQTPRYLIKTRGQQVTLSCSPISGHRSVSWYQQTPGQGLQFLFEYFSETQRNKGNFPGRFSGRQFSNSRSEMNVSTLELGDSALYLCASSLVGTDRQAFFGQGTRLTVV.

V is TRBV7-3 and J is TRBJ2-3; 8 bases align to TRBD2. Germline V lookup: CDR1 SGHTA, CDR2 FQGTGA. V gave up 2 bases and J gave up 2 bases; unmatched junction bases: 3. CDR3 length: 15 amino acids. DNA of the CDR3: TGTGCCAGCAGCTTACAAGCGGGGGCCACAGATACGCAGTATTTT. This translates into CASSLQAGATDTQYF.

V gene TRBV10-3 combines with J gene TRBJ2-7, with 12 bases that match TRBD2. The CDR3 length is 16 residues. Germline values: CDR1 ENHRY, CDR2 SYGVKD. V was clipped by 2 bases and J by 4 bases; unmatched bases: 6. The CDR3 region is CAISEGGLAGRYEQYF. The CDR3 DNA reads as TGTGCCATCAGTGAGGGGGGACTAGCGGGCCGATACGAGCAGTACTTC.

There are a few counts of this clone. This chain joins TRBV2 and TRBJ1-1; 8 bases agree with TRBD1. The CDR3 is 14 residues long. With V trimmed by 7 bases and J by 2 bases, 6 bases remained unmatched. Looked up from germline, CDR1 is SNHLY and CDR2 is FYNNEI. The CDR3 spells CASNQDRENTEAFF. CDR3 in DNA: TGTGCCAGCAACCAGGACAGGGAAAACACTGAAGCTTTCTTT.

The rearrangement links TRBV6-1 to TRBJ2-5; 7 bases match TRBD1. The V gene's germline CDR1 is MNHNS and CDR2 SASEGT. The CDR3 has 16 amino acids. With 2 bases clipped from V and 1 base from J, the junction kept 7 bases outside the gene matches. Here the CDR3 DNA reads TGTGCCAGCAGTGAAATGGGGACAGTCTCCCAAGAGACCCAGTACTTC. Translated: CASSEMGTVSQETQYF.

The chain links TRBV5-8 to TRBJ1-1, with TRBD1 matching 7 bases. CDR1 and CDR2 (germline): SGHTS, YDEGEE. The J segment lost 0 bases and the V segment lost 0 bases, leaving 2 bases of the junction unmatched. The CDR3 extends over 15 amino acids. CDR3 loop: CASSLAGTVNTEAFF. In DNA form, the CDR3 reads TGTGCCAGCAGCTTGGCTGGGACAGTGAACACTGAAGCTTTCTTT.